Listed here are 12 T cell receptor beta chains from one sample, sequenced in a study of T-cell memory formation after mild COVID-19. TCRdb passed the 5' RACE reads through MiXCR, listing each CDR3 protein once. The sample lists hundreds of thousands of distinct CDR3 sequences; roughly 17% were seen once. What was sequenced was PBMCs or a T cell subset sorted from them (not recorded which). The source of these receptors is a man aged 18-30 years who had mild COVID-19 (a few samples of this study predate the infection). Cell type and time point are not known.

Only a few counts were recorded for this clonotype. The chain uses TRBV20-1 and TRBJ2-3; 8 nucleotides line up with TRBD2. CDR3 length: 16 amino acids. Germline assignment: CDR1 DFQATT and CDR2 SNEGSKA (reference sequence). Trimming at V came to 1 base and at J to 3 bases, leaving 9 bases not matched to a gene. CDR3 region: CSARGLGRGETDTQYF. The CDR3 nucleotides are TGCAGTGCTAGAGGTCTTGGGCGGGGGGAAACAGATACGCAGTATTTT.

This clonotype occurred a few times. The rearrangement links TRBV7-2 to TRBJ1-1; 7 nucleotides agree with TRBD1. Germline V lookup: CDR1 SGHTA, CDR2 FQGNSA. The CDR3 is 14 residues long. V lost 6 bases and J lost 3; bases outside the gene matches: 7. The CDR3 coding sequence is TGTGCCAGCAGTAGCGACAGGGTTCACACTGAAGCTTTCTTT. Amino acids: CASSSDRVHTEAFF.

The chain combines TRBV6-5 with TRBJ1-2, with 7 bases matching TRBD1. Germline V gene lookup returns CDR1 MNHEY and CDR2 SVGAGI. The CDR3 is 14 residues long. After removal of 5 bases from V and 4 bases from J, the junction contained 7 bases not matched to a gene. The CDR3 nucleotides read TGTGCCAGCAGTGACCGACAGGGAGGCTATGGCTACACCTTC. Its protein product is CASSDRQGGYGYTF.

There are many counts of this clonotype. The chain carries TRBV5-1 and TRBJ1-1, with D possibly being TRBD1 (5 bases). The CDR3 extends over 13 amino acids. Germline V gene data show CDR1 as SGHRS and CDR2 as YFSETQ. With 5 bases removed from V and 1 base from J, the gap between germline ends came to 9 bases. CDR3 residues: CASRGTQNTEAFF. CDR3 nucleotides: TGCGCCAGCAGAGGGACGCAGAACACTGAAGCTTTCTTT.

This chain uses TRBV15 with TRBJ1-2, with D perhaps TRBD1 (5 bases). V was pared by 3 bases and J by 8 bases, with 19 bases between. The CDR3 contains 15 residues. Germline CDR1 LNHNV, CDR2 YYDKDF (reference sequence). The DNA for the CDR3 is TGTGCCACCAGCAGCGTCGGGGGTCCCAGTTTAGGCTACACCTTC. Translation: CATSSVGGPSLGYTF.

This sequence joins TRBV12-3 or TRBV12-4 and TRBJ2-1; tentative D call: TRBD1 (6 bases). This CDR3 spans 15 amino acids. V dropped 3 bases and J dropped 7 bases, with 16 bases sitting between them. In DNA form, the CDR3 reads TGTGCCAGCAGTTTCTTAGAGGGGGTGCGAAATGAGCAGTTCTTC. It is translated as CASSFLEGVRNEQFF.

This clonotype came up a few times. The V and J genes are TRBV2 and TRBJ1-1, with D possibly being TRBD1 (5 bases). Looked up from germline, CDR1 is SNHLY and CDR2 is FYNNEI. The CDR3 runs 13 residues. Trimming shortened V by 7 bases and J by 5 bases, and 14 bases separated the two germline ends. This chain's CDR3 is CASTWGVSTEAFF. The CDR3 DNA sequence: TGTGCCAGCACATGGGGGGTCAGTACTGAAGCTTTCTTT.

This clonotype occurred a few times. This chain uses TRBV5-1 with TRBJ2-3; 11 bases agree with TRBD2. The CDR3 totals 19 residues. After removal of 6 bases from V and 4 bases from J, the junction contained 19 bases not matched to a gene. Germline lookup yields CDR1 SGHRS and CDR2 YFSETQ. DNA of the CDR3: TGCGCCAGCAACGGGGGTAGCGGGGGGGCTCCCGCGGGTCCAGATACGCAGTATTTT. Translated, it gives CASNGGSGGAPAGPDTQYF.

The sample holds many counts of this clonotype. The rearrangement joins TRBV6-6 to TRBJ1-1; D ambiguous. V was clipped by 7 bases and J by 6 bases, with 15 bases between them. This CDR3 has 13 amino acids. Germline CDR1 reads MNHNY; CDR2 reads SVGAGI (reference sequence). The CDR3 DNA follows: TGTGCCAGCATGGTAGACGAGTTCCCTGAAGCTTTCTTT. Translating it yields CASMVDEFPEAFF.

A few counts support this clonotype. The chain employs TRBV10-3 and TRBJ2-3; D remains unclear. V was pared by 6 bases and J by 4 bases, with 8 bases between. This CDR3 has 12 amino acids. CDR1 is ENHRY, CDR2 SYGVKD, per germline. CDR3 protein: CAIRTSPDTQYF. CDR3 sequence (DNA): TGTGCCATCAGGACGAGTCCAGATACGCAGTATTTT.

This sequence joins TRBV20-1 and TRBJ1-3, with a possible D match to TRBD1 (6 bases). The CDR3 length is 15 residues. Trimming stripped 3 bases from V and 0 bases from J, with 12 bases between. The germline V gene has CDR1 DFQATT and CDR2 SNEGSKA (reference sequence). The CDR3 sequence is CSARDRSSSGNTIYF. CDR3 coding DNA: TGCAGTGCTAGGGACAGATCCTCCTCTGGAAACACCATATATTTT.

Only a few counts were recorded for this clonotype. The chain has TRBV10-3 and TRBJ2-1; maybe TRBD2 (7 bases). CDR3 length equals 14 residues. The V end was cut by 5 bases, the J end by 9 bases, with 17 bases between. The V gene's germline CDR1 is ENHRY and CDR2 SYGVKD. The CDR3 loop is CAISRRGGEAEQFF. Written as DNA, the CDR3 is TGTGCCATCAGTCGACGAGGGGGGGAAGCTGAGCAGTTCTTC.